These 8 T cell receptor beta chains originate from one sample sequenced in a study of T-cell memory formation after mild COVID-19. Each CDR3 protein is one row after TCRdb ran MiXCR on the 5' RACE reads. The sample lists approximately 300,000 distinct CDR3 sequences; over 7% were seen once. The sequenced sample consisted of PBMCs or a T cell subset sorted from them (not recorded which). The receptors come from a man between 18 and 29 years old who had mild COVID-19 (a few samples of this study predate the infection). Cell type and time point are not known.

The table lists this clonotype with many counts. This rearrangement joins TRBV28 to TRBJ2-5; 8 bases line up with TRBD1. This CDR3 is built from 15 residues. Unmatched junction bases numbered 10, after V lost 5 bases and J lost 5 bases. Germline-derived CDR1 and CDR2 are MDHEN and SYDVKM. Here the CDR3 DNA reads TGTGCCAGCAGTGCGTTCCCAGGGGGCCCCGAGACCCAGTACTTC. It yields the protein CASSAFPGGPETQYF.

This clonotype turned up a few times. J is TRBJ1-3 and V is TRBV20-1; D unresolved. The CDR3 loop spans 15 amino acids. The germline V gene encodes CDR1 DFQATT and CDR2 SNEGSKA (reference sequence). Trimming left V 0 bases short and J 0 bases short, with 9 bases between. This CDR3 is CSARDPGSSGNTIYF. Here the CDR3 DNA reads TGCAGTGCTAGAGATCCCGGGAGCTCTGGAAACACCATATATTTT.

This clonotype was seen only a few times. The chain couples TRBV6-6 to TRBJ1-2; 7 bases are a match to TRBD1. This CDR3 has 10 amino acids. Germline trimming cut 10 bases from V and 8 bases from J; bases unmatched to any gene: 4. The germline V gene has CDR1 MNHNY and CDR2 SVGAGI (reference sequence). The chain's CDR3 is CATRQGGYTF. CDR3 DNA: TGTGCCACCCGACAGGGCGGCTACACCTTC.

Of note for this clonotype: Without the conserved terminal phenylalanine or tryptophan, this CDR3 likely stems from a read error. J is TRBJ2-1 and V is TRBV5-1, with D maybe TRBD2 (5 bases). The ends were cut back, 1 base at V and 5 bases at J, with 7 bases in the middle. This CDR3 spans 13 amino acids. Germline V gene sequence: CDR1 SGHRS, CDR2 YFSETQ. The CDR3 bases are TGCGCCAGCAGCTTGACGGGGAACAATGAGCAGTTCTTA. This translates into CASSLTGNNEQFL.

In its sample, this clonotype was seen a few times. The genes are TRBV5-1 and TRBJ2-5; a possible D gene is TRBD2 (6 bases). The V end lost 4 bases, the J end lost 5 bases, and 18 bases lay between the germline ends. Germline V lookup: CDR1 SGHRS, CDR2 YFSETQ. The CDR3 consists of 15 residues. The CDR3 region has the DNA TGCGCCAGCAGCCCAGGACCAACCAGCGGGGAGACCCAGTACTTC. Protein product: CASSPGPTSGETQYF.

This clonotype has only a few counts. The V and J genes are TRBV9 and TRBJ2-2; D might be TRBD1 (5 bases). V was cut by 1 base and J by 3 bases, with 10 bases left in between. The CDR3 extends over 15 amino acids. CDR1 SGDLS and CDR2 YYNGEE come from the germline V gene. The CDR3 DNA sequence: TGTGCCAGCAGCGTACGACAGTGGGACACCGGGGAGCTGTTTTTT. Translated, it gives CASSVRQWDTGELFF.

V usage is TRBV15 and J usage is TRBJ2-1; no clear D. The CDR3 is 13 amino acids. Germline V gives CDR1 LNHNV, CDR2 YYDKDF (reference sequence). Trimming took off 5 bases at V and 4 bases at J, with 9 bases between the two ends. Written as DNA, the CDR3 is TGTGCCACCAGCCACGGACGGTACAATGAGCAGTTCTTC. Translated, it gives CATSHGRYNEQFF. Full variable domain (rest looked up from reference TRBV15 and TRBJ2-1): DAMVIQNPRYQVTQFGKPVTLSCSQTLNHNVMYWYQQKSSQAPKLLFHYYDKDFNNEADTPDNFQSRRPNTSFCFLDIRSPGLGDTAMYLCATSHGRYNEQFFGPGTRLTVL.

The chain employs TRBV7-2 and TRBJ2-3; 10 bases fit TRBD2. V dropped 8 bases and J dropped 5; count of bases not matched to a gene: 10. The CDR3 has 15 amino acids. Germline V gene lookup returns CDR1 SGHTA and CDR2 FQGNSA. The CDR3: CASGTGTSVGDTQYF. The CDR3 nucleotides are TGTGCCAGCGGGACCGGGACTAGCGTCGGAGATACGCAGTATTTT.